One and the same sample provided the 26 T cell receptor beta chains below, sequenced in a study of cytomegalovirus exposure and HLA in healthy donors (dated by TCRdb to the late 2010s). Libraries were made using the immunoSEQ multiplex PCR assay. The table was pulled from immuneACCESS by TCRdb, which kept in-frame rearrangements only. Such tables lose some clones; where checked, under half of the loss comes from unresolved V genes, and the rest has no known cause. The sample table shows 150,000 to 200,000 clones, and over 85% are seen once. Together, the top ten hold about 9.4% of the sample. Sequencing was carried out using PBMCs. The receptor source for this set is a woman younger than 30 in good health and CMV-seropositive.

The rearrangement uses TRBV7-9 and TRBJ1-5; TRBD1 matches 7 bases. The CDR3 runs to 15 residues. Germline V gene data show CDR1 as SEHNR and CDR2 as FQNEAQ (reference sequence). V shed 5 bases and J 3 bases; nucleotides not matched to a gene: 7. The CDR3 DNA is TGTGCCAGCAGCCCCGGGACAGTCTTCAATCAGCCCCAGCATTTT. Its translation is CASSPGTVFNQPQHF. Full variable domain (outside the CDR3, taken from reference TRBV7-9 and TRBJ1-5): DTGVSQNPRHKITKRGQNVTFRCDPISEHNRLYWYRQTLGQGPEFLTYFQNEAQLEKSRLLSDRFSAERPKGSFSTLEIQRTEQGDSAMYLCASSPGTVFNQPQHFGDGTRLSIL.

The V gene is TRBV11-3, the J gene TRBJ2-5; the match to TRBD1 covers 8 bases. The CDR3 contains 13 residues. Losses at the gene ends were 5 bases for V and 5 bases for J; bases not matched to a gene: 4. Germline CDR1 SGHNT, CDR2 YENEEA. For the CDR3, the DNA is TGTGCCAGCAGCCAGACAGGGGCCGAGACCCAGTACTTC. Translating it yields CASSQTGAETQYF.

V and J are TRBV5-5 and TRBJ2-7; D may be TRBD2 (6 bases). Trimming stripped 1 base from V and 5 bases from J, with 19 bases between. CDR1 and CDR2 (germline): SGHKS, YYEKEE (reference sequence). This CDR3 region has 16 residues. The CDR3 spells CASSLSTGVVADEQYF. In DNA form, the CDR3 reads TGTGCCAGCAGCTTGTCTACGGGAGTCGTAGCTGACGAGCAGTACTTC.

The rearrangement links TRBV27 to TRBJ1-5; TRBD1 matches at 10 bases. Trimming removed 2 bases from V and 6 bases from J; junction bases left unmatched: 10. The CDR3 contains 17 residues. In germline, CDR1 is MNHEY, CDR2 SMNVEV (reference sequence). CDR3 DNA: TGTGCCAGCAGTTTACGTGGCGACAGGGGGCTCCGTCAGCCCCAGCATTTT. Amino acid sequence: CASSLRGDRGLRQPQHF.

CDR3 in DNA: TGTGCCAGCAGCTCCGGGGTGGACAGGGGGCGATACGAGCAGTACTTC. It specifies CASSSGVDRGRYEQYF. The chain joins TRBV7-9 to TRBJ2-7; 11 bases are a match to TRBD1. V gave up 4 bases and J gave up 4 bases; unmatched junction bases: 9. CDR1 SEHNR and CDR2 FQNEAQ come from the germline V gene (reference sequence). This CDR3 comprises 16 residues.

This chain connects TRBV2 to TRBJ1-1, with D uncertain. V was clipped by 8 bases and J by 1 base, with 14 bases between them. Per germline, CDR1 SNHLY and CDR2 FYNNEI. This CDR3 spans 14 amino acids. The CDR3 DNA sequence: TGTGCCAGCGGCCTGAGGGTGGAGAACACTGAAGCTTTCTTT. As protein: CASGLRVENTEAFF. The full variable domain, in which reference TRBV2 and TRBJ1-1 provide the parts outside the CDR3, is EPEVTQTPSHQVTQMGQEVILRCVPISNHLYFYWYRQILGQKVEFLVSFYNNEISEKSEIFDDQFSVERPDGSNFTLKIRSTKLEDSAMYFCASGLRVENTEAFFGQGTRLTVV.

This chain joins TRBV10-1 and TRBJ2-1; 11 bases are shared with TRBD2. The germline gives CDR1 WNHNN, CDR2 SYGVQD (reference sequence). V dropped 4 bases and J dropped 10; count of bases not matched to a gene: 12. The length of the CDR3 is 16 residues. The CDR3 DNA follows: TGCGCCAGCAGTGTTACCCTAGCGGGAGGATTCTGGGAGCAGTTCTTC. This translates into CASSVTLAGGFWEQFF.

This clone was recorded once. V usage is TRBV5-4 and J usage is TRBJ2-3; 12 bases align to TRBD1. This CDR3 region has 16 residues. The V gene end was trimmed by 6 bases and the J gene end by 4 bases; junction bases not matched to a gene: 9. In germline, CDR1 is SGHNT, CDR2 YYREEE (reference sequence). The CDR3 DNA sequence: TGTGCCAGCACCAAGGCCGGGACAGGGGGCTCAGATACGCAGTATTTT. This translates into CASTKAGTGGSDTQYF.

The chain is built from TRBV20-1 and TRBJ2-1; perhaps TRBD1 as D (5 bases). This CDR3 has 11 residues. Germline lookup yields CDR1 DFQATT and CDR2 SNEGSKA (reference sequence). V dropped 3 bases and J dropped 8 bases, with 8 bases sitting between them. CDR3 protein: CSARTDHEQFF. The CDR3 nucleotides read TGCAGTGCTAGGACAGACCATGAGCAGTTCTTC.

This chain uses TRBV5-1 with TRBJ2-1; perhaps TRBD2 as D (6 bases). Per the germline V gene, CDR1 is SGHRS and CDR2 is YFSETQ. The CDR3 totals 16 residues. V was shortened by 0 bases and J by 7 bases, with 17 bases between the two germline ends. The CDR3 DNA reads TGCGCCAGCAGCTTGGCCTTGGGGGGAATAGGTAATGAGCAGTTCTTC. The encoded protein is CASSLALGGIGNEQFF.

The chain combines TRBV29-1 with TRBJ2-1, with no clear D. The CDR3 length is 17 residues. Deletions cut 0 bases from V and 0 bases from J, with 15 bases between. Germline V gene data show CDR1 as SQVTM and CDR2 as ANQGSEA. The CDR3 DNA reads TGCAGCGTTGAAGATCCACTTGGGCAGAGCTCCTACAATGAGCAGTTCTTC. This gives the protein CSVEDPLGQSSYNEQFF.

This clone has just one count. The gene calls are TRBV5-1 and TRBJ2-3; TRBD2 matches at 11 bases. V was pared by 1 base and J by 5 bases, with 3 bases of the junction left unmatched. Germline lookup yields CDR1 SGHRS and CDR2 YFSETQ. The CDR3 loop spans 15 amino acids. DNA of the CDR3: TGCGCCAGCAGCTTGAGCCTAGCGGGAGGAGATACGCAGTATTTT. It is translated as CASSLSLAGGDTQYF.

The chain employs TRBV30 and TRBJ1-1, with 9 bases lining up with TRBD1. CDR1 GTSNPN and CDR2 SVGIG come from the germline V gene (reference sequence). The V gene end was trimmed by 8 bases and the J gene end by 1 base; junction bases not matched to a gene: 5. The CDR3 runs to 13 residues. In nucleotides, the CDR3 is TGTGCCGTCGACAGGGGGACGAACACTGAAGCTTTCTTT. Encoded protein: CAVDRGTNTEAFF.

The V gene is TRBV5-1, the J gene TRBJ1-3; D remains ambiguous. V lost 4 bases to trimming and J lost 2 bases, with 10 bases between them. From germline, CDR1 is SGHRS and CDR2 YFSETQ. The CDR3 totals 14 residues. The CDR3 DNA sequence: TGCGCCAGCAGCAGGGAGCCGGCTGGAAACACCATATATTTT. This sequence encodes CASSREPAGNTIYF.

The chain is built from TRBV28 and TRBJ1-5, with 9 nucleotides matching TRBD1. CDR3 length equals 15 residues. From germline, CDR1 is MDHEN and CDR2 SYDVKM. V lost 6 bases, J lost 4 bases, and 7 bases stayed unmatched. The CDR3 DNA reads TGTGCCAGCAGATCACAGGGGGCAGGTAATCAGCCCCAGCATTTT. This gives the protein CASRSQGAGNQPQHF.

The gene calls are TRBV29-1 and TRBJ1-1, with a weak D call TRBD1 (5 bases). From germline, CDR1 is SQVTM and CDR2 ANQGSEA. CDR3 length equals 13 residues. V lost 3 bases to trimming and J lost 7 bases, with 15 bases between them. CDR3 DNA: TGCAGCGTTGAGACGGGGGACCTGAATGAAGCTTTCTTT. Its translation: CSVETGDLNEAFF.

The V call is TRBV5-4, the J call TRBJ2-2; D remains ambiguous. V was pared by 4 bases and J by 1 base, with 8 bases between. This CDR3 has 14 amino acids. Germline CDR1 is SGHNT and CDR2 is YYREEE (reference sequence). The CDR3 protein is CASSLDENTGELFF. In nucleotides, the CDR3 is TGTGCCAGCAGCCTAGACGAGAACACCGGGGAGCTGTTTTTT.

This clone was recorded a few times. The V call is TRBV30, the J call TRBJ2-5; D unresolved. The germline V gene encodes CDR1 GTSNPN and CDR2 SVGIG (reference sequence). Trimming removed 0 bases at V and 5 bases at J, with 10 bases between. This CDR3 is 13 amino acids long. The CDR3 protein is CAWSVTWRETQYF. In nucleotides, the CDR3 is TGTGCCTGGAGTGTAACGTGGCGGGAGACCCAGTACTTC.

This chain uses TRBV7-3 with TRBJ2-2, with TRBD2 matching over 11 bases. The CDR3 has 17 amino acids. V was clipped by 5 bases and J by 2 bases; unmatched bases: 7. Germline loops: CDR1 SGHTA, CDR2 FQGTGA. CDR3 amino acids: CASSKSGTSGNTGELFF. Here the CDR3 DNA reads TGTGCCAGCAGCAAATCCGGGACTAGCGGTAACACCGGGGAGCTGTTTTTT.

The genes are TRBV5-4 and TRBJ1-2; a possible D gene is TRBD1 (6 bases). The V gene's germline CDR1 is SGHNT and CDR2 YYREEE (reference sequence). V gave up 4 bases and J gave up 2 bases, with 12 bases separating them. The CDR3 is made up of 14 amino acids. This CDR3 reads CASSLDTGNYGYTF. DNA for the CDR3: TGTGCCAGCAGCCTAGATACAGGGAACTATGGCTACACCTTC.

The gene calls are TRBV18 and TRBJ1-2; TRBD1 matches 8 bases. V was pared by 3 bases and J by 3 bases, with 3 bases of the junction left unmatched. The CDR3 is made up of 14 amino acids. CDR1 and CDR2 from the germline V gene are KGHSH and LQKENI. Written as DNA, the CDR3 is TGTGCCAGCTCACCGGCAGGGGGCCACTATGGCTACACCTTC. Amino acids: CASSPAGGHYGYTF.

The CDR3 DNA reads TGTGCCAGCAGCCAAGAAGGATCAACCGGGGGTCATGAGCAGTTCTTC. Its protein is CASSQEGSTGGHEQFF. The gene calls are TRBV14 and TRBJ2-1, with a possible D match to TRBD2 (6 bases). Deletions cut 0 bases from V and 8 bases from J, with 17 bases between. Germline lookup yields CDR1 SGHDN and CDR2 FVKESK. The CDR3 has 16 residues.

V is TRBV7-9 and J is TRBJ2-4; D not resolved. V gave up 5 bases and J gave up 6 bases, with 11 bases separating them. This CDR3 spans 13 amino acids. Looked up from germline, CDR1 is SEHNR and CDR2 is FQNEAQ (reference sequence). CDR3 sequence reads: CASSRGTGNIQYF. The DNA for the CDR3 is TGTGCCAGCAGCCGCGGAACCGGAAACATTCAGTACTTC.

This chain joins TRBV27 and TRBJ2-5, with 7 bases fitting TRBD2. Looked up from germline, CDR1 is MNHEY and CDR2 is SMNVEV (reference sequence). There are 15 residues in the CDR3. V shed 8 bases, J shed 5 bases, and the junction held 14 bases outside the gene matches. In nucleotides, the CDR3 is TGTGCCAGCTCCACTAGAGGCGGGAGCCCCGAGACCCAGTACTTC. Its translation is CASSTRGGSPETQYF.

The gene calls are TRBV7-2 and TRBJ2-7; D is uncertain. This CDR3 is 12 amino acids long. Germline V gives CDR1 SGHTA, CDR2 FQGNSA. V lost 3 bases and J lost 3, with 6 bases in between. CDR3 loop: CASSLHYYEQYF. CDR3 sequence (DNA): TGTGCCAGCAGCTTGCACTACTACGAGCAGTACTTC.

The chain has TRBV4-1 and TRBJ2-4, with D tentatively TRBD1 (8 bases). CDR1 and CDR2 (germline): MGHRA, YSYEKL. The V end lost 4 bases, the J end lost 2 bases, and 18 bases lay between the germline ends. CDR3 length: 17 residues. The CDR3 DNA sequence: TGCGCCAGCAGCCCAGGGGGCGGGAGAGGACCCAAAAACATTCAGTACTTC. Translating gives CASSPGGGRGPKNIQYF.